Below are 21 T cell receptor beta chains sequenced from a single sample in a study of blood T cell repertoires in COVID-19. Here immunoSEQ multiplex PCR was the method, and the copy in TCRdb shows in-frame clones only, minus some. The data contain 450,000 or so clones, 75% to 90% of them seen just once; the ten biggest clones take up approximately 0.9%. Sample: peripheral blood. The receptor set was obtained from a man between 18 and 29 years old with COVID-19, enrolled during active disease.

In nucleotides, the CDR3 is TGTGCCAGCAGCCAAGTTAGGGGGGGCCGCACTGAAGCTTTCTTT. Its protein is CASSQVRGGRTEAFF. This sequence joins TRBV3-1 (or the pseudogene TRBV3-2) and TRBJ1-1, with D perhaps TRBD1 (6 bases). The length of the CDR3 is 15 residues. Trimming cost V 1 base and J 4 bases, with 13 bases left between them. Per germline, CDR1 LGHDT and CDR2 YNNKEL (reference sequence).

The chain combines TRBV5-1 with TRBJ2-2, with 11 nucleotides matching TRBD1. The CDR3 totals 17 residues. V shed 0 bases and J 5 bases; nucleotides not matched to a gene: 6. In germline, CDR1 is SGHRS, CDR2 YFSETQ. Here the CDR3 DNA reads TGCGCCAGCAGCTTGGATTGGACAGGGGGCGCAACCGGGGAGCTGTTTTTT. This encodes CASSLDWTGGATGELFF.

The chain carries TRBV5-4 and TRBJ2-2, with D tentatively TRBD2 (7 bases). Trimming took off 4 bases at V and 6 bases at J, with 16 bases between the two ends. The CDR3 has 15 amino acids. Germline CDR1 SGHNT, CDR2 YYREEE (reference sequence). The CDR3 protein is CASSPQGSGAGELFF. CDR3 in DNA: TGTGCCAGCAGCCCCCAGGGGAGCGGGGCCGGGGAGCTGTTTTTT.

This clone was seen a few times. The chain combines TRBV28 with TRBJ1-5; D remains unclear. Trimming stripped 5 bases from V and 6 bases from J, with 8 bases between. CDR1 and CDR2 (germline): MDHEN, SYDVKM. This CDR3 region has 12 residues. The CDR3 DNA reads as TGTGCCAGCAGTCTCGGTTTTCAGCCCCAGCATTTT. It translates to CASSLGFQPQHF.

This clone was picked up one time. This sequence joins TRBV11-3 and TRBJ2-1; 7 bases align to TRBD2. The CDR3 runs to 12 residues. The junction had 5 bases not matched to a gene; V was cut back by 5 bases and J by 10 bases. From germline, CDR1 is SGHNT and CDR2 YENEEA. CDR3 DNA sequence: TGTGCCAGCAGCGAGCGGGATAGCGAGCAGTTCTTC. Encoded protein: CASSERDSEQFF.

This rearrangement joins TRBV10-2 to TRBJ1-1; maybe TRBD1 (5 bases). This CDR3 is 14 amino acids long. Trimming took 2 bases from V and 5 from J, leaving 12 bases between them. CDR1 is WSHSY, CDR2 SAAADI, per germline. DNA for the CDR3: TGCGCCAGCAGTGAGAGGGGTAGGGATACTGAAGCTTTCTTT. Translated: CASSERGRDTEAFF.

The V call is TRBV15, the J call TRBJ2-7, with TRBD1 identical over 8 bases. The ends lost 3 bases at V and 7 bases at J; junction bases unmatched: 2. This CDR3 has 12 residues. Germline V gene lookup returns CDR1 LNHNV and CDR2 YYDKDF (reference sequence). The DNA of the CDR3 is TGTGCCACCAGCAGGCAGGGGGCAGAGCAGTACTTC. Protein product: CATSRQGAEQYF.

CDR3 sequence: CASSPGLVGGTDTQYF. The CDR3 nucleotides are TGCGCCAGCAGCCCCGGACTAGTCGGGGGCACAGATACGCAGTATTTT. The V gene is TRBV5-1, the J gene TRBJ2-3, with 7 bases matching TRBD2. The CDR3 length is 16 residues. CDR1 is SGHRS, CDR2 YFSETQ, per germline. Trimming at V came to 4 bases and at J to 1 base, leaving 9 bases not matched to a gene.

The chain carries TRBV15 and TRBJ2-3; 13 nucleotides align to TRBD2. Germline V lookup: CDR1 LNHNV, CDR2 YYDKDF (reference sequence). The CDR3 has 16 amino acids. V gave up 3 bases and J gave up 3 bases; unmatched junction bases: 3. The CDR3 nucleotides are TGTGCCACCAGCAGCGGACTAGCGGGAGAGACAGATACGCAGTATTTT. Protein sequence: CATSSGLAGETDTQYF.

With regard to this clone: At the DNA level, this CDR3 is encoded by other sequences in the same sample as well. This chain joins TRBV19 and TRBJ2-5; D is perhaps TRBD1 (5 bases). CDR3 length: 13 residues. Trimming left V 2 bases short and J 4 bases short, with 8 bases between. Germline CDR1 and CDR2: LNHDA and SQIVND (reference sequence). The CDR3, as DNA: TGTGCCAGTAGTATACAGGGCGGAGAGACCCAGTACTTC. Residues: CASSIQGGETQYF.

This chain's CDR3 is CASSLVGSGLAYEQYF. Here the CDR3 DNA reads TGTGCCAGCAGCTTGGTCGGCTCAGGGCTGGCCTACGAGCAGTACTTC. This chain connects TRBV5-6 to TRBJ2-7, with TRBD1 as a possible D gene (5 bases). In germline, CDR1 is SGHDT, CDR2 YYEEEE. Between the trimmed V and J ends, which lost 0 bases and 2 bases, there was a span of 15 bases. This CDR3 is built from 16 residues.

The chain employs TRBV19 and TRBJ1-6, with 7 nucleotides matching TRBD1. The CDR3 spans 14 residues. The V gene end was trimmed by 3 bases and the J gene end by 11 bases; junction bases not matched to a gene: 7. Germline loops: CDR1 LNHDA, CDR2 SQIVND (reference sequence). CDR3 protein: CASSIGQAFTPLHF. The CDR3 region has the DNA TGTGCCAGTAGTATTGGACAGGCCTTTACACCCCTCCACTTT. The whole variable domain, filled in from reference TRBV19 and TRBJ1-6, reads DGGITQSPKYLFRKEGQNVTLSCEQNLNHDAMYWYRQDPGQGLRLIYYSQIVNDFQKGDIAEGYSVSREKKESFPLTVTSAQKNPTAFYLCASSIGQAFTPLHFGNGTRLTVT.

The chain carries TRBV2 and TRBJ2-7; possibly TRBD1 for D (5 bases). V dropped 3 bases and J dropped 6 bases, with 12 bases sitting between them. This CDR3 spans 13 amino acids. Germline V gene data show CDR1 as SNHLY and CDR2 as FYNNEI. This chain's CDR3 is CASSEGLLGEQYF. The CDR3 region has the DNA TGTGCCAGCAGTGAGGGGCTCCTCGGCGAGCAGTACTTC. Drawing the rest from reference TRBV2 and TRBJ2-7, the complete variable domain is EPEVTQTPSHQVTQMGQEVILRCVPISNHLYFYWYRQILGQKVEFLVSFYNNEISEKSEIFDDQFSVERPDGSNFTLKIRSTKLEDSAMYFCASSEGLLGEQYFGPGTRLTVT.

The chain is built from TRBV5-8 and TRBJ1-1; 9 nucleotides align to TRBD1. The CDR3 has 15 residues. The J segment lost 6 bases and the V segment lost 2 bases, leaving 8 bases of the junction unmatched. Germline CDR1 is SGHTS and CDR2 is YDEGEE. The CDR3 loop reads CASSLGQGILAEAFF. The CDR3 coding sequence is TGTGCCAGCAGCTTAGGACAGGGGATTCTCGCTGAAGCTTTCTTT.

Note on this clone: Distinct nucleotide sequences in the sample also encode this CDR3. The CDR3 spells CASSPTGYEQYF. In DNA, the CDR3 is TGTGCCAGCAGCCCTACAGGCTACGAGCAGTACTTC. The chain carries TRBV27 and TRBJ2-7; tentative D call: TRBD1 (5 bases). Germline lookup yields CDR1 MNHEY and CDR2 SMNVEV (reference sequence). The CDR3 spans 12 residues. The V end was cut by 6 bases, the J end by 3 bases, with 9 bases between.

This sequence joins TRBV27 and TRBJ2-7, with 7 bases aligning to TRBD2. Unmatched junction bases numbered 6, after V lost 5 bases and J lost 5 bases. In germline, CDR1 is MNHEY, CDR2 SMNVEV (reference sequence). CDR3 size: 13 residues. The CDR3: CASSRLANHEQYF. The CDR3, as DNA: TGTGCCAGCAGTCGACTAGCTAACCACGAGCAGTACTTC.

This clone is a singleton in its sample. The V call is TRBV7-9, the J call TRBJ1-2; 7 bases are a match to TRBD1. This CDR3 region has 12 residues. V was clipped by 5 bases and J by 4 bases; unmatched bases: 1. CDR1 and CDR2 from the germline V gene are SEHNR and FQNEAQ (reference sequence). CDR3 loop: CASSGTAYGYTF. The CDR3 nucleotides read TGTGCCAGCAGCGGGACAGCCTATGGCTACACCTTC.

This chain connects TRBV4-1 to TRBJ1-1; 8 positions agree with TRBD1. The CDR3 loop spans 14 amino acids. Per the germline V gene, CDR1 is MGHRA and CDR2 is YSYEKL. V lost 4 bases to trimming and J lost 1 base; unmatched junction nucleotides: 2. CDR3 nucleotide sequence: TGCGCCAGCAGCCCGACAGGGGCGAACACTGAAGCTTTCTTT. It codes for CASSPTGANTEAFF.

V is TRBV4-1 and J is TRBJ1-5; 9 positions match TRBD1. CDR1 MGHRA and CDR2 YSYEKL come from the germline V gene. There are 14 residues in the CDR3. Germline trimming cut 4 bases from V and 6 bases from J; bases unmatched to any gene: 4. For the CDR3, the DNA is TGCGCCAGCAGCCTTACAGGGGGCGGTCAGCCCCAGCATTTT. This translates into CASSLTGGGQPQHF.

This clone was recorded once. The chain joins TRBV24-1 to TRBJ2-2, with no clear D. The CDR3 sequence is 14 residues long. From germline, CDR1 is KGHDR and CDR2 SFDVKD. V gave up 5 bases and J gave up 4 bases, with 10 bases separating them. The CDR3 DNA is TGTGCCACCAGTGTCCACGGTAGCACCGGGGAGCTGTTTTTT. Translated, it gives CATSVHGSTGELFF.

The V gene is TRBV2, the J gene TRBJ2-3; D not resolved. CDR1 and CDR2 (germline): SNHLY, FYNNEI. Between the trimmed V and J ends, which lost 6 bases and 0 bases, there was a span of 16 bases. The length of the CDR3 is 16 residues. The CDR3 sequence: CASRPIGPISTDTQYF. The CDR3 DNA is TGTGCCAGCAGGCCGATTGGGCCCATTAGCACAGATACGCAGTATTTT.